This T cell receptor beta chain was identified during a study of T-cell memory formation after mild COVID-19. Notes on the study in general: From day 15 to 85, contracting clones were balanced between CD4 and CD8, whereas later expanders leaned toward CD4+.

Trimming took 3 bases from V and 4 from J, leaving 13 bases between them. Germline V gives CDR1 SGHTA, CDR2 FQGNSA. The CDR3 is 15 amino acids. This clonotype was detected only a few times. Its antigen is not known. TCRdb analysed the 5' RACE reads with MiXCR anew, one entry per CDR3 protein. The sample consists of roughly 610,000 distinct CDR3 sequences, 17% of them appearing once. Sequencing was done on a sample of PBMCs or a T cell subset sorted from them (not recorded which). The chain combines TRBV7-2 with TRBJ1-3; D uncertain. This clonotype was sampled from an adult woman who had mild COVID-19 (a few samples of this study predate the infection). Cell type and time point are not known. The CDR3 spells CASSFDGTQGNTIYF. CDR3 DNA sequence: TGTGCCAGCAGCTTCGACGGTACTCAGGGAAACACCATATATTTT.